One T cell receptor beta chain is described in this entry. The source of the sample is a study of low-dose radiotherapy and immunotherapy resistance in tumors. About the study: Intravenous ipilimumab 1 mg/kg every six weeks was given with nivolumab 240 mg every two weeks.

Time point here: before trial treatment. The donors' treatment consisted of nivolumab, ipilimumab, aspirin, low-dose cyclophosphamide and low-dose radiotherapy. Primers used for first-strand cDNA, a TRAV- and TRBV-specific set, covered both alpha and beta chains. TCR amplification used approximately 19 PCR cycles, a constant-region primer and a V-primer adapter. TCRdb itself ran the reads through MiXCR, one entry per CDR3 protein. The sample yields approximately 90,000 distinct CDR3 sequences, roughly a sixth seen once. Germline V gene lookup returns CDR1 GTSNPN and CDR2 SVGIG (reference sequence). The CDR3 is 13 residues long. V gave up 4 bases and J gave up 7 bases, with 16 bases separating them.

The input for sequencing was PBMCs, taken before treatment. The sequence derives from a male donor with prostate cancer. The chain recombines TRBV30 with TRBJ1-2, with a weak D call TRBD1 (5 bases). CDR3 in amino acids: CAWTWDLLGGYTF. The CDR3 region has the DNA TGTGCCTGGACCTGGGACCTCCTAGGTGGCTACACCTTC.